This TCR beta chain was identified during a study of cytomegalovirus exposure and HLA in healthy donors (dated by TCRdb to the late 2010s). A note on the overall study: An earlier analysis of more than 550 of the donors reported about 280 Gb of sequence data and around 110 million unique TCR beta sequences obtained from approximately 180 million T cells. Of the roughly 400 genotyped donors, 81% were placed in the genetic ancestry cluster associated with self-reported Caucasian donors. An earlier analysis of some 500 of the donors applied high-throughput TCR beta sequencing to assess whether each TCR beta V gene segment acted as functional or pseudogenic. A later analysis re-analyzed previously published TCR beta repertoires from about 600 donors and added high-resolution HLA genotyping to study TCR occurrence patterns. To predict cytomegalovirus infection status, the study combined high-throughput TCR immunosequencing, statistical association of individual TCRs with disease status, and machine learning. Because of strong linkage in the cohort, 5 or 6 DR-DQ haplotypes were treated as single units for association and clustering. All discovery cohort repertoires had been generated on a single sequencing platform. Class I and class II HLA loci were covered by the typing at four-digit resolution. Typing coverage differed by locus: A, B, C, DRB1 and DQB1 were typed in roughly 629-630 donors, DQA1 in 522, DPA1 in 600 to 610, and DPB1 in approximately 450. The later analysis used no new phenotypic data to find candidate immune exposures, relying instead on TCR beta sequences and their occurrence across donors. Among 300 to 450 genotyped donors of the cohort, an average of approximately 240,000 unique TCR beta nucleotide sequences were sequenced per donor, roughly 20% of them non-productive. Alongside the repertoire data, information on donor age, sex, ethnicity and CMV serostatus was compiled. An early release covering roughly 580 HLA-typed donors comprised about 300 gigabases of sequencing data and around 80 million unique TCR sequences. The T cell repertoires of some 700 subjects were profiled by immunosequencing and related to cytomegalovirus serostatus. A separate validation cohort of 100 to 150 different subjects was used in addition to the roughly 620-subject first cohort. In a later genetic analysis, genome-wide SNP genotypes for about 55% of the 666 donors were used, and that subset was treated as a discovery cohort. The study aimed to test whether signatures of past pathogen exposure could be identified by cataloging public T cell receptors.

Unmatched junction bases come to 6, with V trimmed by 6 bases and J by 6 bases. The CDR3 goes from the cysteine to the phenylalanine over 15 residues. CDR3 DNA only is kept here, 45 bases in frame from base 1. The germline V gene provides CDR1 SGHAT and CDR2 FQNNGV. The library was generated by the immunoSEQ multiplex PCR assay. A mixture of 60 forward primers for TCR Vbeta segments and 13 reverse primers for TCR Jbeta segments was used in the multiplex PCR. Amplification of the CDR3 region of rearranged TCR beta genes was performed with a multiplex PCR assay on genomic DNA. On the Illumina HiSeq System, the amplified TCR beta libraries were sequenced as 87-base-pair reads. The study's processing was this. Across the 670 or so repertoires, a later analysis counted approximately 83 million unique TCR beta chains, roughly 11 million of which were shared by at least two donors. To remove PCR and sequencing errors, raw reads were error-corrected and collapsed into unique sequences using a nearest-neighbor algorithm that merged closely related sequences. CDR3 sequences were aligned to IMGT reference sequences to assign V, D and J gene segments. Each retained sequence needed at least a six-nucleotide match to both a V gene segment and a J gene segment. Rearrangements were called productive when the CDR3 lacked stop codons and stayed in frame with V and J; all others were non-productive. Following IMGT convention, CDR3 was defined as the stretch from the second conserved V-encoded cysteine up to the conserved J-encoded phenylalanine. The earlier analysis of approximately 590 of the donors excluded any sequence lacking an unambiguous match to a single V gene segment. In an earlier analysis of several hundred of the donors, a V segment was called functional when productive rearrangements were above 56.7%, and segregating when the standard deviation between donors exceeded 5%. To diagnose cytomegalovirus status from the catalog of TCR beta chain sequences, a statistical classification framework was built. A later analysis assigned V and J genes by comparing TCR nucleotide sequences with IMGT/GENE-DB human TR gene sequences. In a later analysis, CDR3 sequences and most-parsimonious VDJ recombination scenarios were assigned using the TCRdist pipeline. In a later analysis, each TCR beta chain was defined by its CDR3 amino acid sequence together with its V-gene family, and reads lacking a unique V-gene family were excluded. To address suspected cross-contamination and a sequencing artifact, a later analysis removed roughly 580 highly shared, low-generation-probability nucleotide sequences. In a later analysis, a clonal expansion index was calculated for each public chain from normalized within-repertoire ranks of inferred template counts. Generation probabilities in a later analysis came from a VDJ recombination model fitted to out-of-frame rearrangements, and those results were checked against IGoR. In a later analysis, TCR-TCR, TCR-HLA and TCR-CMV co-occurrence was scored with hypergeometric tests, and a repertoire-size bias correction was applied to TCR pairs. To estimate false discovery rates, a later analysis permuted the HLA or CMV assignments 20 times. In a later analysis, co-occurring TCRs were grouped using DBSCAN, with TCRdist sequence similarity added in when clustering inside HLA-allele-positive subsets. Repertoires with fewer than 30,000 or more than 120,000 public chains were left out of co-occurrence clustering, as were about five repertoires with anomalous nucleotide sharing. TCRdb mirrors the immuneACCESS table, restricted to in-frame sequences. Some clones are absent from its copies; in checked studies, under half trace to an unresolved V gene, and the reason for the others is unknown. That table is the source of V, J and clone size, and D and trimming were worked out from the DNA. Within this sample are about 210,000 clones, with around 81% of them counted one time only. Clones ranked in the top ten supply roughly a tenth of the sample.

The cohort was made up of around 720 healthy bone marrow donors. Cohort members were all nominally healthy when sampled, although unrecorded immune exposures were likely present. The donor was CMV seropositive and was included in the group of some 290 seropositive cohort members. A peripheral blood sample was provided by each donor, and peripheral blood mononuclear cells were used for TCR beta sequencing. Genomic DNA was extracted from the blood cell samples with the Qiagen DNeasy Blood Extraction Kit. Turning to this clone: Its antigen is not yet known. It has no much larger one-base neighbor in the sample; base qualities were not kept.

Study-wide conclusions, independent of this receptor: Broadly in line with IMGT annotations, most TCR beta V segments showed up in productive rearrangements about 90% or about 30% of the time in an earlier analysis of approximately 600 of the donors. Strong co-occurrence of HLA alleles, especially DR and DQ, made assigning TCR associations to individual alleles difficult. Because counts were too low, seventeen rarely observed V segments, including chromosome 9 orphons, were excluded from the earlier analysis of some 540 of the donors. A later analysis reported that several top co-occurrence clusters appeared linked to parvovirus B19, influenza, CMV and Epstein-Barr virus. Presence/absence analyses assumed roughly uniform sequencing depth across donors, an assumption that may not hold. The authors suggested that the approach could potentially be generalized to other disease states and immunological phenotypes. Most TCR sequences were observed very rarely across donors, whereas some public TCRs were present in many individuals. Compared with the roughly 700-donor mean, donors in an Asian-associated ancestry cluster had fewer N-insertions in productive TCRs, according to a later genetic analysis. The study listed 150 to 200 TCR beta chains as associated with cytomegalovirus. A further reported finding was that TCR beta sequences accurately predicted the HLA-A and HLA-B alleles for most subjects in the first cohort. Linkage disequilibrium might explain the correlated functional status among segregating V segments, but an unknown experimental factor could not be excluded. In a later analysis, TCR association rates were found to vary across HLA loci, with the most associated TCRs seen for DRB1 alleles and the fewest for HLA-C alleles. The only immune exposure information available for the cohort was CMV serostatus. In vitro tests confirmed that a few of the cytomegalovirus-associated TCR beta chains recognize cytomegalovirus antigens. A later analysis associated about 18,000 TCR beta sequences with specific HLA alleles at a false discovery rate of 0.05. The classifier was reported to diagnose cytomegalovirus status with high specificity and sensitivity in both the original and validation cohorts. Most CMV-associated TCR beta chains appeared to be HLA-restricted in a later analysis, and the HLA associations seemed to be driven largely by CMV exposure. A group of highly shared sequence variants was considered likely to be a technical artifact of the sequencing pipeline. The 87-base-pair reads could not distinguish some IMGT-functional V segments, including TRBV6-2 and TRBV6-3, so those segments were excluded. In a later genetic analysis, a missense DCLRE1C variant was associated with V-gene and J-gene trimming of TCR beta chains, and the association was replicated in an independent cohort. Because HLA typing was unavailable for some donors at each locus, only the typed subset was used in association tests. Compared with equally common non-associated chains, HLA-associated TCR beta chains in a later analysis were more clonally expanded and had lower generation probabilities. Only TCR beta chains were sequenced in this cohort, and the absence of alpha or paired-chain data limited detectable features.

The chain employs TRBV11-2 and TRBJ2-2; the central 11 bases match TRBD2. Sequenced sample: PBMCs. This sequence was found in a woman between 50 and 59 years old in good health and CMV-seropositive. The sequence in DNA is TGTGCCAGCAGGTCCTATAGCGGGGGGGCCGGGGAGCTGTTTTTT. Its product reads: CASRSYSGGAGELFF.